This T cell receptor beta chain came from a study of PD-L1 blockade in urothelial cancer. Study background: Blood yielded a median of around 150,000 T cells per sample.

Method: immunoSEQ multiplex PCR; TCRdb's copy keeps in-frame clones and lacks some. The profile shows 45,000 or so clones, approximately 89% of them singletons. V was cut by 6 bases and J by 4 bases, with 10 bases left in between. The CDR3 consists of 13 residues. CDR1 is MNHNS, CDR2 SASEGT, per germline. This specimen was PBMCs, taken around atezolizumab (anti-PD-L1) treatment. V and J are TRBV6-1 and TRBJ2-1; D possibly corresponds to TRBD2 (6 bases). The source of this sequence is a man aged 80 or over with urothelial cancer. CDR3 DNA sequence: TGTGCCAGCAGACCGGGACTTTACAATGAGCAGTTCTTC. Its protein is CASRPGLYNEQFF.